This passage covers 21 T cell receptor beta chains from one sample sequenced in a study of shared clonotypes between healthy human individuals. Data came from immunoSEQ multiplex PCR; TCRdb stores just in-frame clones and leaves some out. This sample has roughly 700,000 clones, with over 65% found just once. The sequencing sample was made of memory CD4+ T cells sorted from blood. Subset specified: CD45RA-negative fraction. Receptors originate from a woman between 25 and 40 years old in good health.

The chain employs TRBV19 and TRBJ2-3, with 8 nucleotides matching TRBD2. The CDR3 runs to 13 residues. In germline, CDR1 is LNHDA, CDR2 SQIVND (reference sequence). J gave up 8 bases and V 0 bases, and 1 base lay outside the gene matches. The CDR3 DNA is TGTGCCAGTAGTATAGAACTAGCGGTTACGCAGTATTTT. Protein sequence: CASSIELAVTQYF.

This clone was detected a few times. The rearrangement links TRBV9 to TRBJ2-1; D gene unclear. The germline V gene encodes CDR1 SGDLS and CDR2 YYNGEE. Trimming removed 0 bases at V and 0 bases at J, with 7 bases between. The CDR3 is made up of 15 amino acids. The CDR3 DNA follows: TGTGCCAGCAGCGTAGCGGAGAGCTCCTACAATGAGCAGTTCTTC. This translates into CASSVAESSYNEQFF.

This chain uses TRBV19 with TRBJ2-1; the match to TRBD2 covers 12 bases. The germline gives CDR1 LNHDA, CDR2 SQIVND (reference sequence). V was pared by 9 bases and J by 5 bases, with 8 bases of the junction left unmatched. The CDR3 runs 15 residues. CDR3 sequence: CASRRTSGTHNEQFF. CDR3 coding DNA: TGTGCCAGCCGAAGGACTAGCGGGACCCACAATGAGCAGTTCTTC.

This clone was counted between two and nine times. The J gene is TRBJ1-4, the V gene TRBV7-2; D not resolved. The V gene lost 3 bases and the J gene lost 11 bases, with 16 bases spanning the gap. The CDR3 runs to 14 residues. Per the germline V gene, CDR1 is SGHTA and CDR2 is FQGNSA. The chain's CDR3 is CASSLNIPGWKLFF. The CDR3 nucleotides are TGTGCCAGCAGCTTGAATATACCGGGTTGGAAACTGTTTTTT.

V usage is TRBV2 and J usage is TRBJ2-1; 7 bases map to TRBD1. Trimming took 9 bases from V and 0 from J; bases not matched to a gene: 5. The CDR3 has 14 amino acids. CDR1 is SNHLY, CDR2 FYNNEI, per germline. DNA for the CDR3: TGTGCCAGTACAGGGGATAGCTCCTACAATGAGCAGTTCTTC. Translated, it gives CASTGDSSYNEQFF.

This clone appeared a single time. The CDR3 DNA reads TGTGCCAGCAGTCCCCGACAGGGGACGAAAGAGACCCAGTACTTC. Translation: CASSPRQGTKETQYF. This sequence joins TRBV28 and TRBJ2-5; 8 nucleotides agree with TRBD1. The V segment lost 5 bases and the J segment 3 bases; nucleotides outside the gene matches: 8. Looked up from germline, CDR1 is MDHEN and CDR2 is SYDVKM. The CDR3 is 15 residues long.

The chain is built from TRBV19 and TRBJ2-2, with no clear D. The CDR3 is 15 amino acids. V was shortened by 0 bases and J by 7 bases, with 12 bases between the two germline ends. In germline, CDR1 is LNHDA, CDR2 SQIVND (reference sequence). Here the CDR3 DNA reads TGTGCCAGTAGTATAGATTCTCTCTTGGGCGGGGAGCTGTTTTTT. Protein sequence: CASSIDSLLGGELFF.

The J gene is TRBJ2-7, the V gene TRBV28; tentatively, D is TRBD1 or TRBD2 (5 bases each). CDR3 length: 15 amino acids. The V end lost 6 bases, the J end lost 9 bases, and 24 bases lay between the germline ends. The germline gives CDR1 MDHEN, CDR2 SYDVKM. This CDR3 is CASSRGDLLSSGQYF. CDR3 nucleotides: TGTGCCAGCAGCCGGGGCGACCTCCTCTCATCCGGGCAGTACTTC.

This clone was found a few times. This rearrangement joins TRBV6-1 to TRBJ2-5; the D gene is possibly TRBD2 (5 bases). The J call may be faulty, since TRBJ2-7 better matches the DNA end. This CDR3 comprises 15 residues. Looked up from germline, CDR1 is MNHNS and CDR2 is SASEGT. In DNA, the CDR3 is TGTGCCAGCAGCCAAGAGGGCGCTAGCTCCTACGAGCAGTACTTC. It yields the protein CASSQEGASSYEQYF.

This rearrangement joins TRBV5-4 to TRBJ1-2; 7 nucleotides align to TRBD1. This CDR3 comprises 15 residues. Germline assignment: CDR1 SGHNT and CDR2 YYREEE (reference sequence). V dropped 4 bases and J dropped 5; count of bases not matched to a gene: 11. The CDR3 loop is CASSQGGQTVYGYTF. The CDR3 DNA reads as TGTGCCAGCAGCCAAGGGGGACAGACCGTTTATGGCTACACCTTC.

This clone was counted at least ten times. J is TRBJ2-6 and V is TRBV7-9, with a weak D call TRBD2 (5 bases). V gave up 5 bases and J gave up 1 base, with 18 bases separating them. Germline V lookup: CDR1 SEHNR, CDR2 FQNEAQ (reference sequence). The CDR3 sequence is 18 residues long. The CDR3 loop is CASSQNSHGESGANVLTF. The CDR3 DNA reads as TGTGCCAGCAGCCAAAACAGTCACGGGGAATCTGGGGCCAACGTCCTGACTTTC. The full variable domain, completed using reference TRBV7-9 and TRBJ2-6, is DTGVSQNPRHKITKRGQNVTFRCDPISEHNRLYWYRQTLGQGPEFLTYFQNEAQLEKSRLLSDRFSAERPKGSFSTLEIQRTEQGDSAMYLCASSQNSHGESGANVLTFGAGSRLTVL.

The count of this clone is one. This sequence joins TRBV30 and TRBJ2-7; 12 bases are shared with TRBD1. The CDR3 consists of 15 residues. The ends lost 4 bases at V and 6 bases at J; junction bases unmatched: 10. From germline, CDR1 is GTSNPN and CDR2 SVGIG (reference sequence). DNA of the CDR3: TGTGCCTGGATACTGGAAGGGACAGGGGGCGGCGAGCAGTACTTC. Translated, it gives CAWILEGTGGGEQYF. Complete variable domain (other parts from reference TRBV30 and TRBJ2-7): SQTIHQWPATLVQPVGSPLSLECTVEGTSNPNLYWYRQAAGRGLQLLFYSVGIGQISSEVPQNLSASRPQDRQFILSSKKLLLSDSGFYLCAWILEGTGGGEQYFGPGTRLTVT.

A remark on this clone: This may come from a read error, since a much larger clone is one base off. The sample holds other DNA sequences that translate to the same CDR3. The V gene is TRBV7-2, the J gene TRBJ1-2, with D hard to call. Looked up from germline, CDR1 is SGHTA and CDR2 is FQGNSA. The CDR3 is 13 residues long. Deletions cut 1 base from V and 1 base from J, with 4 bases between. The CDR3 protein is CASSLDSNYGYTF. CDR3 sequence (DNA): TGTGCCAGCAGCTTAGACAGTAACTATGGCTACACCTTC.

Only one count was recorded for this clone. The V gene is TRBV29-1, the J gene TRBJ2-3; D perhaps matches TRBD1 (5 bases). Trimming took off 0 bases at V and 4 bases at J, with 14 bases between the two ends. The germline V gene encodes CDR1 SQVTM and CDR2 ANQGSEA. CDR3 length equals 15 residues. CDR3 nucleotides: TGCAGCGTTGAAGACTCAGGGCAGGGATCAGATACGCAGTATTTT. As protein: CSVEDSGQGSDTQYF.

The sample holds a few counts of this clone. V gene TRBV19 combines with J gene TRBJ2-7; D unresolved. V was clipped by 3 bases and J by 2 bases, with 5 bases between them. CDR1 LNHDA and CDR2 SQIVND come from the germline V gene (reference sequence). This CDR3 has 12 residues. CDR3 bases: TGTGCCAGTAGTATGACGGCCTACGAGCAGTACTTC. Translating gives CASSMTAYEQYF. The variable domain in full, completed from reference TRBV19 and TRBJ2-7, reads DGGITQSPKYLFRKEGQNVTLSCEQNLNHDAMYWYRQDPGQGLRLIYYSQIVNDFQKGDIAEGYSVSREKKESFPLTVTSAQKNPTAFYLCASSMTAYEQYFGPGTRLTVT.

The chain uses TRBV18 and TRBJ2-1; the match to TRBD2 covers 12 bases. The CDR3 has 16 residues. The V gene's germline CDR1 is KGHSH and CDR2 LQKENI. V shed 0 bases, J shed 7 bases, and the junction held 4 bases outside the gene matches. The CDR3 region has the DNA TGTGCCAGCTCACCACCGATACTAGCGGGAGGTAATGAGCAGTTCTTC. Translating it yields CASSPPILAGGNEQFF.

The CDR3 region has the DNA TGTGCCATCTCAACCGGGACATTCTACAATGAGCAGTTCTTC. Encoded protein: CAISTGTFYNEQFF. The rearrangement joins TRBV10-3 to TRBJ2-1; D might be TRBD1 (6 bases). Trimming left V 8 bases short and J 3 bases short, with 14 bases between. The CDR3 consists of 14 residues. Germline-derived CDR1 and CDR2 are ENHRY and SYGVKD.

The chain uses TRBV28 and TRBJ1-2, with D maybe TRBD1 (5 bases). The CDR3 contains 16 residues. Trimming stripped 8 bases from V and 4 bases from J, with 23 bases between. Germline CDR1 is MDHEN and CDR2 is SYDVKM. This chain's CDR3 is CASEGRGQGDRYGYTF. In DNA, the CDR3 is TGTGCCAGCGAAGGAAGGGGTCAGGGAGACCGCTATGGCTACACCTTC.

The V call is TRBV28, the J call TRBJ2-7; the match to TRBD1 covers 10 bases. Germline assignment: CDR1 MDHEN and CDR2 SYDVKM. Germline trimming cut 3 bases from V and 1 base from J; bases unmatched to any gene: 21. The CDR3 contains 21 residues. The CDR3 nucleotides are TGTGCCAGCAGTTTGAGCCTCCCAAACTCCGGGACAGGGGTTTTTTCCTACGAGCAGTACTTC. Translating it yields CASSLSLPNSGTGVFSYEQYF. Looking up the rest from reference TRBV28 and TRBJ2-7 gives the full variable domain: DVKVTQSSRYLVKRTGEKVFLECVQDMDHENMFWYRQDPGLGLRLIYFSYDVKMKEKGDIPEGYSVSREKKERFSLILESASTNQTSMYLCASSLSLPNSGTGVFSYEQYFGPGTRLTVT.

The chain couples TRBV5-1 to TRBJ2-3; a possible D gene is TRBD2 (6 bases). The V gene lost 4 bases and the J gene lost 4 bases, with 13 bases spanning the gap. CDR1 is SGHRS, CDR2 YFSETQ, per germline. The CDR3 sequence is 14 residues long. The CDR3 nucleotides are TGCGCCAGCAGCAGGGCGGGAACGGCAGATACGCAGTATTTT. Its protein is CASSRAGTADTQYF.

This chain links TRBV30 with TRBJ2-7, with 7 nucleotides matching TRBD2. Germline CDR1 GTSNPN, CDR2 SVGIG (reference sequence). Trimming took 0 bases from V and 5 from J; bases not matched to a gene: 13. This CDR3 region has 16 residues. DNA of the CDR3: TGTGCCTGGAGTGTTCCCTTAGGGCGGGGGAAGGACGAGCAGTACTTC. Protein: CAWSVPLGRGKDEQYF.